This TCR beta chain was retrieved from a study of T cells in Graves' hyperthyroidism and ophthalmopathy. Points from the study as a whole: Ophthalmopathy cases were set apart from stable hyperthyroidism by a 13 V-J model. Most expanded thyroid clonotypes above 0.001 recurred in blood.

With respect to this clonotype: Its antigen is not known.

V was clipped by 10 bases and J by 0 bases, with 10 bases between them. The CDR3 sequence is 13 residues long. The germline V gene encodes CDR1 ENHRY and CDR2 SYGVKD. Exclusion of patients followed from uncontrolled infection, other autoimmune disease, pregnancy or lactation. The authors took PBMCs from 10 ml fresh peripheral blood. From RNA transcripts, TCR beta CDR3 regions were amplified. A first-round RT-PCR of the TCR CDR3 used the HTBI primer set. TCRdb analysed the multiplex PCR reads with MiXCR anew, one entry per CDR3 protein. The data hold about 840,000 distinct CDR3 sequences, with around 38% observed a single time.

The sequence was obtained from a man between 18 and 29 years old with Graves' hyperthyroidism. The sequencing sample was made of blood. The V and J genes are TRBV10-3 and TRBJ1-5; a possible D gene is TRBD1 (6 bases). Written as DNA, the CDR3 is TGTGCCACCGCAGGGGATAGCAATCAGCCCCAGCATTTT. It yields the protein CATAGDSNQPQHF.